This T cell receptor beta chain derives from a study of cytomegalovirus exposure and HLA in healthy donors. The germline gives CDR1 SGHRS, CDR2 YFSETQ. This CDR3 is 14 amino acids long. V was cut by 5 bases and J by 0 bases, with 10 bases left in between. Comment on this clone: The same CDR3 also results from other DNA sequences found in this sample.

The table came from immunoSEQ multiplex PCR; TCRdb's copy has only in-frame clones and leaves some out. The data contain about 130,000 clones, roughly 89% of them singletons. This TCR came from a woman in her late teens or twenties in good health and CMV-seronegative. The sequenced material came from PBMCs. This rearrangement joins TRBV5-1 to TRBJ2-3; D remains unclear. For the CDR3, the DNA is TGCGCCAGCAGTTCGACAACTAGCACAGATACGCAGTATTTT. Protein product: CASSSTTSTDTQYF.